This T cell receptor (beta chain) was identified during a study of regulatory T cells in long-lasting Graves disease (TCRdb year 2021). About the study as a whole: Antithyroid drugs had been taken for less than 3 months by newly diagnosed Graves' disease patients. Persistent Graves' disease patients were compared with newly diagnosed Graves' disease patients by peripheral blood TCR sequencing and RNA sequencing. The study took place in China and was registered as a clinical trial. A total of around 35 samples were covered by TCR sequencing, comprising some 13 persistent and about 20 newly diagnosed Graves' disease patients.

Read against the paper, the sample's time point label means: newly diagnosed GD, antithyroid drugs for less than 3 months. For both TCR sequencing and RNA sequencing, RNA was extracted from PBMCs in TRIzol. The diagnosis of Graves' disease followed American Thyroid Association guidelines. Patients for the study were recruited at an endocrinology department in Xi'an, China. Each patient gave approximately 9 milliliters of peripheral blood, collected in an EDTA anticoagulant tube. Ficoll Paque Plus density gradient separation was used to isolate PBMCs, and no further T cell sorting was done. An Agilent 2100 Bioanalyzer and agarose gel were used to assess RNA quality, and a NanoDrop 2000 was used to measure RNA concentration. This clonotype was counted ten times or more. Its antigen is not yet known. Per-nucleotide qualities are absent, and no much larger clonotype sits a single base away. Library preparation used multiplex PCR. Sequencing used an Illumina HiSeq 4000. TCR beta libraries were built with iRepertoire HTBI primers and Arm-PCR amplification of CDR3 regions. Gel purification was performed on PCR products prior to sequencing. The paper's data handling went like this. Gene usage analysis of CDR3 amino acid clonotypes relied on the roughly 60 TRBV and 14 TRBJ segments identified across samples. Filtered high-quality paired reads were merged into contigs using COPE and FqMerger. BLAST was used to align contigs to the IMGT TRBV, TRBD and TRBJ reference genes, and CDR3 was defined following IMGT. Any clonotype with a frequency above 0.1% was counted as a highly expanded clone. Shannon entropy was used to measure repertoire diversity, and the Gini coefficient was used to measure V-J evenness. Public clonotypes were defined as clonotypes shared by more than one individual. Through fastp at Q25 and MiXCR, TCRdb rebuilt clones from the public reads, retaining in-frame beta chains. One record per CDR3 amino acid sequence lists the most common genes and DNA. The V and J calls come from TCRdb's annotation, not from the publication. The sample data list about 470,000 distinct CDR3 sequences, and about 15% of these were observed just once. The ten top clones hold over 15% of the sample.

Findings and caveats that apply to the study as a whole: Sequencing and analysis were restricted to the TCR beta chain. As a limitation, the authors acknowledged that the small sample size may reduce accuracy. The study examined only peripheral blood because the primary lesion, thyroid tissue, could not be accessed. Compared with newly diagnosed patients, patients with persistent Graves' disease had lower TCR Shannon entropy and fewer highly expanded clones, which suggests clonal expansion. More public clonotypes were shared among persistent patients (roughly 3,000) than among newly diagnosed patients (approximately 930).

These data were also reused for a study on T cells in Graves' hyperthyroidism and ophthalmopathy. Per that second paper: Stable Graves' hyperthyroidism was defined as no progression to ophthalmopathy during 18 months of follow-up. Hyperthyroidism patients were newly diagnosed, with disease duration under 2 months, and aged 18 to 65 years. Any patient with an uncontrolled infection, another autoimmune disease, pregnancy or lactation was excluded. Diagnoses were established on the basis of clinical symptoms, serum thyroxine and TRAb, thyroid ultrasound, and orbital computed tomography. For the first round of RT-PCR on the TCR CDR3, the HTBI primer set was used together with the Qiagen OneStep RT-PCR kit. Most expanded thyroid clonotypes (frequency above 0.001) were also found in blood, which suggests that blood repertoires may mirror thyroid immune responses. A model built on a 13 V-J signature distinguished ophthalmopathy from stable hyperthyroidism, reaching 85% to 90% sensitivity and about 81% specificity in cross-validation and 80%/75% in testing. During validation, the model predicted progression to ophthalmopathy a median of about 5.9 months ahead of onset, with around 71% sensitivity and under 85% specificity. TCR V-J signatures able to tell the groups apart were searched for in a discovery cohort of some 97 patients, of whom around 42 had Graves' ophthalmopathy and roughly 57 had stable Graves' hyperthyroidism. Prospective prediction of ophthalmopathy was tested in an independent validation cohort of 18 to 20 hyperthyroidism patients and around 16 patients who later progressed to ophthalmopathy. The roughly 94 discovery patients were randomly divided into training and test sets at a 7:3 ratio. Thyroid tissue and blood T-cell repertoires from about six Graves' hyperthyroidism patients were also compared in the study. After blood sampling, hyperthyroidism patients were treated with methimazole at a starting dose of 30 mg daily, and ophthalmopathy patients were treated with high-dose intravenous methylprednisolone. Libraries were constructed in a second round of multiplex PCR, after which size selection and purification were performed. Libraries were sequenced paired-end with 100 bp reads on an Illumina HiSeq2000. SOAPnuke was used to process the raw data, removing reads that contained adapters or uncalled bases, had a mean Phred below 15, or lacked an exact match to the constant primer or identifier. COPE v1.2.5 was used to merge the high-quality paired reads, and each unique nucleotide sequence was defined as a clonotype. Clonotypes were aligned to IMGT TRBV, TRBD and TRBJ reference segments using MiTCR v1.1. Only V-J combinations with frequency above 0.0001, covering roughly 99% of repertoires, were analysed. The TCS score was defined as the ratio of F50 (clonal expansion) to E x V (chaos), calculated using BLOSUM62-based TCRdist between CDR3 peptides within each V-J. Welch's t-statistics and random forest reduced 500 to 650 V-J features to about 13, which were used in a naive Bayes classifier (R e1071). No statistical method was used to fix the sample size in advance, and group allocation was not hidden from the investigators. According to the paper, TCR Vbeta CDR3 sequencing was carried out on 135 peripheral blood samples, which came from about 45 ophthalmopathy, 75 to 80 hyperthyroidism and roughly 17 progressor patients.

This sequence was found in a woman in her 30s with Graves disease. Donor details come from another sample of the same person, matched by shared clones. Sequencing was performed on peripheral blood mononuclear cells (PBMCs), taken at new diagnosis, from a patient treated with antithyroid drugs.

The CDR3: CASSFTDRERQYF. In nucleotide form, the sequence is TGCGCCAGCAGCTTCACGGACAGGGAACGGCAGTACTTC. The chain employs TRBV5-1 and TRBJ2-7; a stretch of 8 junction bases matches TRBD1. Trimming takes 2 bases off V and 9 bases off J; junction bases not matched to a gene: 7. Including the terminal cysteine and phenylalanine, the CDR3 comprises 13 residues. Only the CDR3 portion is preserved as DNA: 39 bases, with reading frame beginning at the first base. CDR1 and CDR2, per the germline V gene, are SGHRS and YFSETQ.